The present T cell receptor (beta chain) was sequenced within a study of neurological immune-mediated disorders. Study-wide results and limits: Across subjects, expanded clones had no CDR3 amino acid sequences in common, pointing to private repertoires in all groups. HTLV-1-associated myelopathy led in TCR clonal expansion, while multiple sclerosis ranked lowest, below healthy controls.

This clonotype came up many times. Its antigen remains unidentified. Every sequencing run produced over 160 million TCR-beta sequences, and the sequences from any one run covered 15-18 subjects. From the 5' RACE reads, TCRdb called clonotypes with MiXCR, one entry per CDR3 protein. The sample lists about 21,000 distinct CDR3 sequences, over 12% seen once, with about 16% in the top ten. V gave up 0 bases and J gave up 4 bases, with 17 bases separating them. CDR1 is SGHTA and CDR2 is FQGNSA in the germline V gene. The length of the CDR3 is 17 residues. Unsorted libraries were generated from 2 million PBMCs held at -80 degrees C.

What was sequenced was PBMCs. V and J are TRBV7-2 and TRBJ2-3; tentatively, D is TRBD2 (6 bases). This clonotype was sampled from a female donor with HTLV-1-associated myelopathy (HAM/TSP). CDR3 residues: CASSLAPGATRSDTQYF. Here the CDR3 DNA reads TGTGCCAGCAGCTTAGCACCGGGAGCCACGAGGTCAGATACGCAGTATTTT.